This T cell receptor (beta chain) came from a study of T cells after posttransplantation cyclophosphamide. Study conclusions and caveats: Tissue-infiltrating T cells from skin or gut overlapped little with blood T cells. TRB clonality was highly associated with recipient CMV seropositivity and reactivation. Later blood repertoires were often dominated by clones from the donor CD8+ memory compartment.

Generated by immunoSEQ multiplex PCR, the TCRdb table keeps only in-frame clones and is missing some. The sample presents 40,000 to 60,000 clones, none singletons. This clone was found many times. The antigen remains undetermined. The sequence was collected from a man aged 40-50 years in good health, CMV-negative, and a related stem cell transplant donor. Sequencing was performed on PBMCs.

CDR3 bases: TGTGCCAGCAGGAGGAGGGGAGGGGTAGCGGCATATGGCTACACCTTC. Translated: CASRRRGGVAAYGYTF. V and J are TRBV28 and TRBJ1-2, with a possible D match to TRBD1 (5 bases). Trimming stripped 6 bases from V and 5 bases from J, with 22 bases between. The germline CDR1 and CDR2 sequences are MDHEN and SYDVKM. The CDR3 is made up of 16 amino acids.